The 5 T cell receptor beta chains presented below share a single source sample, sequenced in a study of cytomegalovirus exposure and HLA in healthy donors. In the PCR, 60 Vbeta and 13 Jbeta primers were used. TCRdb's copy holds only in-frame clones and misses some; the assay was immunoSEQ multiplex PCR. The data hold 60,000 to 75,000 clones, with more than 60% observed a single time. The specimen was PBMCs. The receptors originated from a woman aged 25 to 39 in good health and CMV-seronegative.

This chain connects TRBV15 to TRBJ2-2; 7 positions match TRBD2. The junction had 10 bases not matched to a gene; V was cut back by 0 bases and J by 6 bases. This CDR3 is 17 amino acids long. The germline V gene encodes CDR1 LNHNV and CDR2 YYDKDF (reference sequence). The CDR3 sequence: CATSRDHAGALAGELFF. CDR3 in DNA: TGTGCCACCAGCAGAGATCACGCGGGAGCTCTCGCCGGGGAGCTGTTTTTT.

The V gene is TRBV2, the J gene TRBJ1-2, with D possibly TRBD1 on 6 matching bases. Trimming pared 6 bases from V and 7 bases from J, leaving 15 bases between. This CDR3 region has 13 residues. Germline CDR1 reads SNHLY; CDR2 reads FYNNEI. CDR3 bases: TGTGCCAGCAGCAAGCGGGGGCAGTTTGGCTACACCTTC. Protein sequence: CASSKRGQFGYTF.

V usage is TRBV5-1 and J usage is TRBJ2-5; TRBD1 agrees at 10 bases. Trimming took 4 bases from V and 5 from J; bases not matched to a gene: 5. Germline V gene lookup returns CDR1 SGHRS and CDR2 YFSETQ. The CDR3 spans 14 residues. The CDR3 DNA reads TGCGCCAGCAGCCCTAGGACAGGGGGGGAGACCCAGTACTTC. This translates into CASSPRTGGETQYF.

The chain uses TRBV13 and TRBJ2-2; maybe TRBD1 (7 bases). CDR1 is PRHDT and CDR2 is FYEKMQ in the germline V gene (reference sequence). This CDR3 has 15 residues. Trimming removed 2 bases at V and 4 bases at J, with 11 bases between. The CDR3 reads CASSLFQGGTGELFF. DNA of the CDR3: TGTGCCAGCAGCTTATTCCAGGGGGGCACCGGGGAGCTGTTTTTT.

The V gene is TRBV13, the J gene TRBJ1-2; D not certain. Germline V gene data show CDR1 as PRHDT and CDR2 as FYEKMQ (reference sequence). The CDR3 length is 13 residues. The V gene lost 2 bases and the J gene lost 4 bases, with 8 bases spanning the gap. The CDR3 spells CASSLSGFYGYTF. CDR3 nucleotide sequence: TGTGCCAGCAGCTTAAGCGGGTTCTATGGCTACACCTTC. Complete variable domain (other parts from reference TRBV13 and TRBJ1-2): AAGVIQSPRHLIKEKRETATLKCYPIPRHDTVYWYQQGPGQDPQFLISFYEKMQSDKGSIPDRFSAQQFSDYHSELNMSSLELGDSALYFCASSLSGFYGYTFGSGTRLTVV.